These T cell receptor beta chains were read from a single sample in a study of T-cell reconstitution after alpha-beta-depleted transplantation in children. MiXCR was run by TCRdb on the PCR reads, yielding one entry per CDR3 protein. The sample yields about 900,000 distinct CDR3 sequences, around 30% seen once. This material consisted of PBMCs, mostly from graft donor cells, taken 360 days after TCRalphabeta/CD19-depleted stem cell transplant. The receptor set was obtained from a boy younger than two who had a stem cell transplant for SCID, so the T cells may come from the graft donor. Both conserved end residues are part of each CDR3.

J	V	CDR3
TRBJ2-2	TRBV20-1	CSASGTSIIGELFF
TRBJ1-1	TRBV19	CASSTTGQVSGTEAFF
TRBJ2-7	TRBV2	CASKGGLEQYF
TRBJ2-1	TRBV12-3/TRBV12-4	CASSLLTSGTNEQFF
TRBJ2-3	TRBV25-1	CASSEGWGSADTQYF
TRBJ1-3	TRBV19	CASSPRQGAYGNTIYF
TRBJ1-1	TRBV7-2	CASSHSTGEAFF
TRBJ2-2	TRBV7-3	CASSLGDGTGELFF
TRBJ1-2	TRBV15	CATSRVLGGSGGYTF
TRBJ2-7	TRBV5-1	CASSRQIKDYEQYF
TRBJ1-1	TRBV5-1	CASSLDGSGDTEAFF
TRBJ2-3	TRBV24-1	CATSDFPDRGFHTDTQYF
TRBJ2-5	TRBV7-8	CASSPNSGGLQETQYF
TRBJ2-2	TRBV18	CASSPRQPFPNTGELFF
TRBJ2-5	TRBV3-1	CASSQYSGSGETQYF
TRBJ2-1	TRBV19	CASSPGLAASNEQFF
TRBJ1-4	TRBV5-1	CASSLLVGTTNEKLFF
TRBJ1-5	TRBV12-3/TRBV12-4	CASSPGLPGSNQPQHF
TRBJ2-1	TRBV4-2	CASSQGDPAGRGNEQFF
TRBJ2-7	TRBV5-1	CASSPRGFAYEQYF
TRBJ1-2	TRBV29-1	CSVRTGGLFGYTF
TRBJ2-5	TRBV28	CASSLLGKASQETQYF
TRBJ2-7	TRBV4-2	CASSPTESDRTREQYF
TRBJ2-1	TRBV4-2	CASSQFHEQFF
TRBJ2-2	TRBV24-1	CATSTGYANTGELFF
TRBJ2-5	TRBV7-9	CASSFGGAGETHYF
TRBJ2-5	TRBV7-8	CASSLRGGRSETQYF
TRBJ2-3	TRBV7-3	CASSLRGGGFTDTQYF
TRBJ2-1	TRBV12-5	CASGLAGTGAIDEQFF
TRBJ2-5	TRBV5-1	CASSLRGRGETQYF
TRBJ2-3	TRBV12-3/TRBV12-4	CASRPDSGGDTLRNTQYF
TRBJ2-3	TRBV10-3	CAISRLAGSTDTQYF
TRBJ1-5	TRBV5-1	CASSLGQVASPQHF
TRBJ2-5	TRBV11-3	CASSSAGAGETQYF
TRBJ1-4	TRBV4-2	CASSQVDNPATNEKLFF
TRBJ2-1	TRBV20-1	CRVHDGGFYNEQFF
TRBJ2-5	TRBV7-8	CASSLVAALWNQETQYF
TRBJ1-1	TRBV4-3	CASSQPRPFEAFF
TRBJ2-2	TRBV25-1	CASSGRWAGGLLRGPGELFF
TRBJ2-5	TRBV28	CASSLFPETQYF
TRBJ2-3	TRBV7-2	CASSYGSGGATDTQYF
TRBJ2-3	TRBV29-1	CSVFSGGAGTDTQYF
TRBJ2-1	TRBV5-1	CASSLVLGGVKGNEQFF
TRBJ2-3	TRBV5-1	CASSLEGGEVPDTQYF
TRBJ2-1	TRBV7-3	CASSLFGATRDEQFF
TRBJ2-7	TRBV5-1	CASGARVGGYEQYF
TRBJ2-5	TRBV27	CASSSLRLAGETQYF
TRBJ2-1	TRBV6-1	CASGDREAYNEQFF
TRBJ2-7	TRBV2	CASEVDSYEQYF
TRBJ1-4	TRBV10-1	CASSGGPGIANEKLFF
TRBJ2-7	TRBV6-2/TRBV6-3	CASSPPDSSGEQYF
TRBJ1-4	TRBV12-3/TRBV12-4	CASSWQSTREKLFF
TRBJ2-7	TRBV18	CASSPRGQVAFTYEQYF
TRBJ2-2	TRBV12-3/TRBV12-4	CASSLSQTARAGELFF
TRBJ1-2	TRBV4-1	CASSPGQGGRGNYGYTF
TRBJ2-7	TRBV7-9	CASSPTGTVRYEQYF
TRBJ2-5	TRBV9	CASSPRDTYQETQYF